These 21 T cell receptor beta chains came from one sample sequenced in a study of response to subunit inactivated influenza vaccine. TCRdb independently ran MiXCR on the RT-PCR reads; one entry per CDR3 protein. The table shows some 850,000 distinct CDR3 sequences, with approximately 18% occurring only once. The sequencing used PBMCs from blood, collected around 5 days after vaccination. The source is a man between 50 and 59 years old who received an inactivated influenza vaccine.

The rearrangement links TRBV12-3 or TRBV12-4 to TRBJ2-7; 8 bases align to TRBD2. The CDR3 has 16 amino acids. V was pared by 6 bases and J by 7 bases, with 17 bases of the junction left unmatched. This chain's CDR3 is CASSLGGAGVLGEQYF. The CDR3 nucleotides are TGTGCCAGCAGCCTAGGGGGAGCGGGAGTACTGGGAGAGCAGTACTTC.

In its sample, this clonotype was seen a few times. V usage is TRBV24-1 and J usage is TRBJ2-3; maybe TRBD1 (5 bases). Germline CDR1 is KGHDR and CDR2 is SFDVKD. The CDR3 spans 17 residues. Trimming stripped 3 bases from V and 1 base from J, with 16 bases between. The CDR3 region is CATSDVGALGRTDTQYF. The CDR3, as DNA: TGTGCCACCAGTGATGTTGGGGCACTTGGGCGCACAGATACGCAGTATTTT.

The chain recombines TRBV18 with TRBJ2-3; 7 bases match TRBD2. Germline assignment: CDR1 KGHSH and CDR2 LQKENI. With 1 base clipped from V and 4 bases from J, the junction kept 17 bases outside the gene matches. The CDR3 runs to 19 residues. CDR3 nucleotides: TGTGCCAGCTCACCACAAACCACCTGGGAGGGGCGCATCGCAGATACGCAGTATTTT. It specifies CASSPQTTWEGRIADTQYF.

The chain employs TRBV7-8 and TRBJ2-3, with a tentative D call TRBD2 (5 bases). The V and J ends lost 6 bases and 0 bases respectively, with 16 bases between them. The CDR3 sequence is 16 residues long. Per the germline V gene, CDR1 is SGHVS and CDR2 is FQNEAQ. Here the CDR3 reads CASSPRLATSTDTQYF. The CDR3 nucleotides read TGTGCCAGCAGTCCTAGGTTAGCGACAAGCACAGATACGCAGTATTTT. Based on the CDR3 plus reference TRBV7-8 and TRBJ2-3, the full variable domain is GAGVSQSPRYKVAKRGQDVALRCDPISGHVSLFWYQQALGQGPEFLTYFQNEAQLDKSGLPSDRFFAERPEGSVSTLKIQRTQQEDSAVYLCASSPRLATSTDTQYFGPGTRLTVL.

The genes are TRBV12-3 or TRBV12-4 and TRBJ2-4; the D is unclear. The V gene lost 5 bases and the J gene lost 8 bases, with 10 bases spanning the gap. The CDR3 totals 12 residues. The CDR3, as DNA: TGTGCCAGCAGTGACTGGTTGTACATTCAGTACTTC. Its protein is CASSDWLYIQYF.

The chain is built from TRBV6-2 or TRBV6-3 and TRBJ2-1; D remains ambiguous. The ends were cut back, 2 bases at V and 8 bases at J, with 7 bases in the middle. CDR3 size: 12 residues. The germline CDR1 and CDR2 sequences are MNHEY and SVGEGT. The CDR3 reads CASSYHVDEQFF. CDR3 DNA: TGTGCCAGCAGTTACCACGTGGATGAGCAGTTCTTC.

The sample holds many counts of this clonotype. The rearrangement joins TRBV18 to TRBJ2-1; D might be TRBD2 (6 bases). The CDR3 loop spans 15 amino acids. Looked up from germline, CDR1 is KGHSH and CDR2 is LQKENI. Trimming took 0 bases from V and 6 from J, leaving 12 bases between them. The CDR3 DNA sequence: TGTGCCAGCTCACCACCCCCTGCGGGACGCAATGAGCAGTTCTTC. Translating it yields CASSPPPAGRNEQFF.

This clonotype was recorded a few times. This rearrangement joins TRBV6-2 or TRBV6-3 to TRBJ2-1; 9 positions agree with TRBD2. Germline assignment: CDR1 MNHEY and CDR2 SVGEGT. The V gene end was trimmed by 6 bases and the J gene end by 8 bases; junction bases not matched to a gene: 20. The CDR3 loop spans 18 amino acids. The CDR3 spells CASRQGSGRPLISHEQFF. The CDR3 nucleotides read TGTGCCAGCAGACAGGGGAGCGGGAGGCCCCTGATTTCCCATGAGCAGTTCTTC.

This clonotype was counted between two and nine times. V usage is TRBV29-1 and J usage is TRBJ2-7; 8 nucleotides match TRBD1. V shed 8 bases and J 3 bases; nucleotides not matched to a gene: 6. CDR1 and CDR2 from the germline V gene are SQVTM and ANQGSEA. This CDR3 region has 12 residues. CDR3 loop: CSRDRKNYEQYF. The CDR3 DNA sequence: TGCAGCCGGGACAGGAAAAACTACGAGCAGTACTTC.

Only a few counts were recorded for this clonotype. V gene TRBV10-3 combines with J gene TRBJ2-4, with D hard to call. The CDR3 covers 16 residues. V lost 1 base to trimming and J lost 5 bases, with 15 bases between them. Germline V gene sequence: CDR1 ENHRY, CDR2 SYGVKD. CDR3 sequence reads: CAISEYHRTDENIQYF. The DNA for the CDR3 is TGTGCCATCAGTGAGTATCATCGGACGGATGAAAACATTCAGTACTTC.

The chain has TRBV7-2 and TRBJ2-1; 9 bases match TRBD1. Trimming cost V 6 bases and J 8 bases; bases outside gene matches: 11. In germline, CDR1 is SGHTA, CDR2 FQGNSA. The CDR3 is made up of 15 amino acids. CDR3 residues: CASSVDRGIVYEQFF. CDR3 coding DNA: TGTGCCAGCAGTGTTGACAGGGGGATTGTCTATGAGCAGTTCTTC.

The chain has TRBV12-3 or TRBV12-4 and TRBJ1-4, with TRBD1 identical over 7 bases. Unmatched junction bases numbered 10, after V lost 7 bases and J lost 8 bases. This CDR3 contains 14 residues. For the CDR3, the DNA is TGTGCCAGCAACCAGGGGGGGTTAAGGGAAAAACTGTTTTTT. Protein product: CASNQGGLREKLFF.

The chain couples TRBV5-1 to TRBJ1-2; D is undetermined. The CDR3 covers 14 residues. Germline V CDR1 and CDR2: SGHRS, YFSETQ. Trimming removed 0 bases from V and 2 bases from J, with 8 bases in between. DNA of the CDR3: TGCGCCAGCAGCTTGGATCTCGCCAACTATGGCTACACCTTC. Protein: CASSLDLANYGYTF.

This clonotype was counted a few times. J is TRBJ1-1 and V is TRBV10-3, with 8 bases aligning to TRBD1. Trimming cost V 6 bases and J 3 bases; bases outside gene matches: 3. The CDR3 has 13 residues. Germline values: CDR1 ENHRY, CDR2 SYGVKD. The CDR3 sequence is CAISSDRDTEAFF. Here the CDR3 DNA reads TGTGCCATCAGCTCGGACAGGGACACTGAAGCTTTCTTT.

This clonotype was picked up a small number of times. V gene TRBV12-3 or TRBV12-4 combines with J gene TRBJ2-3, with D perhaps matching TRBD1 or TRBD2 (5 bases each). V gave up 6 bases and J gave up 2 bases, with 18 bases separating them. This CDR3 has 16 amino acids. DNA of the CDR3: TGTGCCAGCAGACCGGGACCACACATAAACACAGATACGCAGTATTTT. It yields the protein CASRPGPHINTDTQYF.

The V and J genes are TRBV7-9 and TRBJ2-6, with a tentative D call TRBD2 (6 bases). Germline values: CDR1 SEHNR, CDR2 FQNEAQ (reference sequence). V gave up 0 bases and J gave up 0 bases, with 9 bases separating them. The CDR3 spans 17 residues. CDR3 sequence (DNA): TGTGCCAGCAGCTTAGCGGGACTGATCTCTGGGGCCAACGTCCTGACTTTC. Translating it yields CASSLAGLISGANVLTF.

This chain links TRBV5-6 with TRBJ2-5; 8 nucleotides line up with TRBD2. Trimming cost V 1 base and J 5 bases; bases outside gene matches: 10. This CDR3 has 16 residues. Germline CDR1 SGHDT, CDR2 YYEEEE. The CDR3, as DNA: TGTGCCAGCAGCTTGCTTACCCAACGGGGGGGGGAGACCCAGTACTTC. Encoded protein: CASSLLTQRGGETQYF.

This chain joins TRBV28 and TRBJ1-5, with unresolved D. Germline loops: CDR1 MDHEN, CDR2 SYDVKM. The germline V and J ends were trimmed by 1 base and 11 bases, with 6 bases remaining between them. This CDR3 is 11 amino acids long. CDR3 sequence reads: CASSLSWTQHF. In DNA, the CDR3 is TGTGCCAGCAGTTTATCTTGGACCCAGCATTTT.

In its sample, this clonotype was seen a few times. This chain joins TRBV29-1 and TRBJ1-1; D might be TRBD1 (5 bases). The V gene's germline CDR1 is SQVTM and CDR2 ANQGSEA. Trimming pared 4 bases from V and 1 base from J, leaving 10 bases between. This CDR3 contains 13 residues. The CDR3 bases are TGCAGCGTTGCTTCGACAGCGAACACTGAAGCTTTCTTT. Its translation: CSVASTANTEAFF.

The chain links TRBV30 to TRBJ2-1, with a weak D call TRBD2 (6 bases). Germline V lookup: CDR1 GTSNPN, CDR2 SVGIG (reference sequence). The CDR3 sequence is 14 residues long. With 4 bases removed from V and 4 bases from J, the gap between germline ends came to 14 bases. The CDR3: CAWIRDFGYNEQFF. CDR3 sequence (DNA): TGTGCCTGGATCCGGGACTTCGGGTACAATGAGCAGTTCTTC.

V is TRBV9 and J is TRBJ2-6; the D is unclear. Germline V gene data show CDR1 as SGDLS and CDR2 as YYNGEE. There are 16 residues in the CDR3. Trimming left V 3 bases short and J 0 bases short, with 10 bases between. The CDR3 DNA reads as TGTGCCAGCAGCGAGGGCTCGAGCTCTGGGGCCAACGTCCTGACTTTC. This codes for CASSEGSSSGANVLTF.